The 20 T cell receptor beta chains given below trace back to one sample, sequenced in a study of T cell changes during pregnancy in multiple sclerosis. Some clones are missing from TCRdb's copy, which holds only in-frame ones; the method was immunoSEQ multiplex PCR. This table has around 39,000 clones, 88% appearing once. This specimen was CD8+ T cells from peripheral blood mononuclear cells, taken in the first trimester of pregnancy. The receptor source for this set is a female donor with multiple sclerosis, enrolled in a pregnancy study.

A single count supports this clone. The gene calls are TRBV7-6 and TRBJ2-1; D remains ambiguous. The CDR3 covers 14 residues. Trimming took off 7 bases at V and 0 bases at J, with 10 bases between the two ends. From germline, CDR1 is SGHVS and CDR2 FNYEAQ. The CDR3 spells CASTELSSYNEQFF. CDR3 sequence (DNA): TGTGCCAGCACGGAGTTGAGCTCCTACAATGAGCAGTTCTTC.

This sequence joins TRBV19 and TRBJ1-4; D is undetermined. This CDR3 is built from 14 residues. Germline CDR1 and CDR2: LNHDA and SQIVND (reference sequence). V was clipped by 3 bases and J by 4 bases, with 9 bases between them. The CDR3 sequence: CASSIFGINEKLFF. The CDR3 DNA follows: TGTGCCAGTAGTATTTTCGGTATTAATGAAAAACTGTTTTTT.

There are a few counts of this clone. The chain joins TRBV4-2 to TRBJ2-3, with TRBD2 identical over 11 bases. J gave up 1 base and V 3 bases, and 3 bases lay outside the gene matches. The CDR3 loop spans 16 amino acids. CDR1 is LGHNA, CDR2 YNFKEQ, per germline. DNA of the CDR3: TGTGCCAGCAGCCAGTTAGCGGGGGGGGGCACAGATACGCAGTATTTT. Its protein product is CASSQLAGGGTDTQYF.

The chain joins TRBV15 to TRBJ1-4; weak D call: TRBD1 (6 bases). Germline lookup yields CDR1 LNHNV and CDR2 YYDKDF (reference sequence). The V end was cut by 5 bases, the J end by 5 bases, with 15 bases between. The CDR3 spans 15 residues. In DNA, the CDR3 is TGTGCCACCAGCGCGCGGACAGCAAAAAATGAAAAACTGTTTTTT. Translated: CATSARTAKNEKLFF.

This chain links TRBV7-3 with TRBJ2-5, with 7 bases identical to TRBD2. The germline CDR1 and CDR2 sequences are SGHTA and FQGTGA. CDR3 length: 14 residues. V lost 3 bases, J lost 5 bases, and 6 bases stayed unmatched. CDR3 sequence reads: CASSLGGGLETQYF. The CDR3 coding sequence is TGTGCCAGCAGCTTGGGGGGGGGTCTGGAGACCCAGTACTTC.

J is TRBJ1-6 and V is TRBV2; tentative D call: TRBD1 (5 bases). CDR1 SNHLY and CDR2 FYNNEI come from the germline V gene. The CDR3 covers 15 residues. V was pared by 4 bases and J by 0 bases, with 7 bases between. CDR3 DNA: TGTGCCAGCAGTGCTAGGGGCTCCTATAATTCACCCCTCCACTTT. Translating it yields CASSARGSYNSPLHF. The full variable domain, in which reference TRBV2 and TRBJ1-6 provide the parts outside the CDR3, is EPEVTQTPSHQVTQMGQEVILRCVPISNHLYFYWYRQILGQKVEFLVSFYNNEISEKSEIFDDQFSVERPDGSNFTLKIRSTKLEDSAMYFCASSARGSYNSPLHFGNGTRLTVT.

This chain connects TRBV6-4 to TRBJ1-4; TRBD1 aligns across 9 bases. Germline CDR1 reads MRHNA; CDR2 reads SNTAGT. The V and J ends lost 5 bases and 4 bases, in that order; junction bases with no gene match: 2. The CDR3 extends over 14 amino acids. CDR3 protein: CASSPGQGNEKLFF. The CDR3 DNA follows: TGTGCCAGCAGTCCGGGACAGGGTAATGAAAAACTGTTTTTT.

This clone was detected once. It may be a read error: a sequence one base away is much more abundant. The chain joins TRBV27 to TRBJ2-7; possible D gene TRBD1, 6 bases. The CDR3 runs 12 residues. Germline lookup yields CDR1 MNHEY and CDR2 SMNVEV (reference sequence). V lost 6 bases to trimming and J lost 0 bases, with 6 bases between them. The CDR3 DNA reads TGTGCCAGCAGGGACAGCTCCTACGAGCAGTACTTC. Its protein is CASRDSSYEQYF.

The chain has TRBV6-4 and TRBJ2-3, with TRBD2 identical over 10 bases. In germline, CDR1 is MRHNA, CDR2 SNTAGT. V gave up 6 bases and J gave up 2 bases; unmatched junction bases: 5. CDR3 length equals 15 residues. CDR3 sequence reads: CASSIAGGYTDTQYF. The CDR3 DNA reads as TGTGCCAGCAGCATAGCGGGGGGCTACACAGATACGCAGTATTTT.

Note on this clone: This same CDR3 is encoded by further DNA sequences in the sample. The rearrangement joins TRBV4-1 to TRBJ2-7; TRBD1 is a possible D gene (5 bases). The CDR3 sequence is 12 residues long. CDR1 MGHRA and CDR2 YSYEKL come from the germline V gene. V was shortened by 4 bases and J by 3 bases, with 7 bases between the two germline ends. CDR3 sequence reads: CASSPQGYEQYF. Written as DNA, the CDR3 is TGCGCCAGCAGCCCGCAGGGCTACGAGCAGTACTTC.

J is TRBJ2-3 and V is TRBV7-3, with D possibly TRBD2 on 5 matching bases. V was trimmed by 0 bases and J by 5 bases, leaving 12 bases between them. Germline V gives CDR1 SGHTA, CDR2 FQGTGA. The CDR3 runs to 15 residues. The CDR3 region has the DNA TGTGCCAGCAGCTTAACAGCCGGGGAAGTAGATACGCAGTATTTT. Its translation is CASSLTAGEVDTQYF.

The chain has TRBV6-6 and TRBJ1-2, with 8 bases that match TRBD1. Germline V gives CDR1 MNHNY, CDR2 SVGAGI (reference sequence). The CDR3 length is 15 residues. Trimming removed 4 bases from V and 5 bases from J; junction bases left unmatched: 9. The CDR3 nucleotides are TGTGCCAGCAGTTTTGGGACAGGAGACGAATATGGCTACACCTTC. It encodes CASSFGTGDEYGYTF.

The chain uses TRBV7-3 and TRBJ2-3, with 8 bases identical to TRBD2. Trimming cost V 8 bases and J 2 bases; bases outside gene matches: 6. CDR1 and CDR2 from the germline V gene are SGHTA and FQGTGA. This CDR3 region has 14 residues. This chain's CDR3 is CASAGGGFTDTQYF. The CDR3 DNA reads as TGTGCCAGCGCCGGGGGGGGATTCACAGATACGCAGTATTTT.

This chain connects TRBV7-2 to TRBJ1-2, with D possibly being TRBD1 (5 bases). The V end lost 5 bases, the J end lost 4 bases, and 23 bases lay between the germline ends. Germline values: CDR1 SGHTA, CDR2 FQGNSA. The CDR3 has 17 residues. CDR3 nucleotide sequence: TGTGCCAGCAGCGGCTTTAAACCGACAGCCCCATTCTATGGCTACACCTTC. Amino acid sequence: CASSGFKPTAPFYGYTF.

The chain couples TRBV5-5 to TRBJ1-1, with 8 nucleotides matching TRBD1. The CDR3 totals 12 residues. Germline V gives CDR1 SGHKS, CDR2 YYEKEE (reference sequence). J was trimmed by 7 bases and V by 4 bases; bases with no gene match: 3. The CDR3 loop reads CASSHRGFEAFF. The CDR3 DNA reads as TGTGCCAGCAGCCACAGGGGGTTTGAAGCTTTCTTT.

On this clone itself: Different DNA sequences within this sample yield the same CDR3. The CDR3 DNA follows: TGTGCCAGCCGATGCAACAGGGGGCTCGGCTACACCTTC. Translating it yields CASRCNRGLGYTF. The rearrangement joins TRBV5-3 to TRBJ1-2; TRBD1 matches 9 bases. TRBV5-3 is assigned to the ORF class and has an uncertain function. Unmatched junction bases numbered 10, after V lost 8 bases and J lost 8 bases. This CDR3 is built from 13 residues.

The rearrangement joins TRBV27 to TRBJ1-4, with 7 bases matching TRBD1. CDR1 is MNHEY and CDR2 is SMNVEV in the germline V gene (reference sequence). The junction had 7 bases not matched to a gene; V was cut back by 5 bases and J by 4 bases. This CDR3 is 15 amino acids long. The CDR3 nucleotides are TGTGCCAGCAGTCTACAGACAGGGCTTAATGAAAAACTGTTTTTT. This encodes CASSLQTGLNEKLFF.

The chain is built from TRBV7-6 and TRBJ1-2; D perhaps matches TRBD1 (5 bases). Trimming stripped 1 base from V and 8 bases from J, with 26 bases between. The CDR3 is made up of 18 amino acids. Germline V CDR1 and CDR2: SGHVS, FNYEAQ. For the CDR3, the DNA is TGTGCCAGCAGCTTAGAGGTCGGGGGAGTTCCCGATGCCGAGGGCTACACCTTC. This translates into CASSLEVGGVPDAEGYTF.

The chain combines TRBV7-2 with TRBJ2-7, with 9 positions matching TRBD2. The V gene's germline CDR1 is SGHTA and CDR2 FQGNSA. V shed 4 bases and J 2 bases; nucleotides not matched to a gene: 9. The CDR3 consists of 16 residues. The CDR3 is CASSSDSGGYPYEQYF. The DNA of the CDR3 is TGTGCCAGCAGCTCCGACAGCGGGGGGTATCCCTACGAGCAGTACTTC.

The chain couples TRBV20-1 to TRBJ1-2; maybe TRBD1 (5 bases). Trimming took off 5 bases at V and 7 bases at J, with 11 bases between the two ends. Germline assignment: CDR1 DFQATT and CDR2 SNEGSKA (reference sequence). The CDR3 is made up of 11 amino acids. CDR3 protein: CSASRQSGYTF. CDR3 DNA: TGCAGTGCTTCCAGACAGTCTGGCTACACCTTC.